The rows below give T cell receptor beta chains drawn from one sample of a study of control samples from healthy donors and cancer patients. Measured with immunoSEQ multiplex PCR; TCRdb has only the in-frame clones, and not every one. The repertoire consists of about 180,000 clones, with 85% to 95% occurring once and the leading ten covering 1.4%. The specimen sequenced was blood. These receptor sequences come from a man younger than 45 in good health. Each CDR3 is given with its conserved first and last residue. A D gene is named only where the DNA matches it firmly. Rows give clone size only sometimes, using once, few, many, or a class for an expanded clone.

CDR3aa | v_gene | abundance | d_gene
CASSLGNRASTDTQYF | TRBV7-2 | NA | NA
CASSDTGALFQLNTGELFF | TRBV10-1 | NA | TRBD1
CASSFQGWNTEAFF | TRBV28 | NA | NA
CASSLRPGGNSPLHF | TRBV7-3 | NA | TRBD1
CASSPPSGMMDGYTF | TRBV28 | NA | NA
CASSDRDTGELFF | TRBV10-2 | many | NA
CASSVGGSGRGPDTQYF | TRBV9 | NA | NA
CASSLGRESFYEQYF | TRBV27 | NA | TRBD2
CAWSFGHVNTEAFF | TRBV30 | NA | NA
CASSSPRETQYF | TRBV5-1 | NA | NA
CASSYSAGRTGYTF | TRBV6-5 | NA | NA
CASSEPVGGTGGNQPQHF | TRBV6-1 | NA | TRBD1
CASNGGTAQETQYF | TRBV19 | NA | NA
CASSDRDTQYF | TRBV10-1 | NA | NA
CASRGIAYGYTF | TRBV2 | NA | NA
CAWTRGHYGGYTF | TRBV30 | NA | NA
CASSLDSTSREQYF | TRBV5-1 | NA | NA
CASSDRGRRDGGSLNEQFF | TRBV6-2/TRBV6-3 | NA | TRBD2
CASSPASRSYEQYF | TRBV18 | NA | NA
CASADAGHSSGNTIYF | TRBV5-1 | NA | NA
CASSSRLAGVQETQYF | TRBV7-9 | NA | TRBD2
CASSTAGGHHSGNTIYF | TRBV7-6 | NA | NA
CASSLAGQSYYNEQFF | TRBV7-6 | NA | NA
CASSHNRENEKLFF | TRBV6-5 | NA | NA
CASRTVYQETQYF | TRBV5-4 | NA | NA
CASSRGQGETQYF | TRBV7-3 | NA | TRBD1
CASSLGQNTGELFF | TRBV5-1 | NA | NA
CASSLMWDEQPQHF | TRBV28 | NA | NA
CASMGEKLFF | TRBV12-3/TRBV12-4 | NA | NA
CASSPGRPWETQYF | TRBV7-2 | once | NA
CASSYSGRGIGNTIYF | TRBV6-5 | NA | NA
CASSKQGVWGYTF | TRBV6-2/TRBV6-3 | NA | NA
CASSPPSLGTAGELFF | TRBV9 | NA | TRBD1
CASSVQASGLTDTQYF | TRBV6-4 | NA | TRBD2
CASTKLDRDHSPLHF | TRBV27 | NA | TRBD1
CASSLANVKWGYTF | TRBV5-8 | NA | NA
CASSPRKGEGREQYF | TRBV5-4 | NA | NA
CASSRDRPDTQYF | TRBV5-1 | NA | NA
CASSQMGARKETQYF | TRBV4-2 | NA | NA
CASSEVMTGGFNQPQHF | TRBV6-1 | once | TRBD1